The 7 T cell receptor beta chains reported below all come from one sample, sequenced in a study of blood T cell repertoires in COVID-19. This table comes from immunoSEQ multiplex PCR, and its TCRdb copy is limited to in-frame clones, with some not included. The sample lists 150,000 to 200,000 clones; around 83% were seen once. Sequencing used peripheral blood. The receptors come from a woman aged 70-85 years with COVID-19, enrolled during active disease.

The chain joins TRBV29-1 to TRBJ2-3; D is uncertain. V lost 5 bases to trimming and J lost 2 bases, with 8 bases between them. The CDR3 is made up of 12 amino acids. CDR1 and CDR2 from the germline V gene are SQVTM and ANQGSEA. The chain's CDR3 is CSVQSSTDTQYF. The CDR3 DNA follows: TGCAGCGTTCAGTCGTCCACAGATACGCAGTATTTT.

This chain uses TRBV21-1 with TRBJ2-7; the table's D call of TRBD2 was not tested on the DNA. TRBV21-1 counts as a pseudogene. The CDR3 length is 15 residues. In nucleotides, the CDR3 is TGTGCCAGCAGCGGAAGCGGGGGGGGGTCAGCCGAGCAGTACTTC. This translates into CASSGSGGGSAEQYF.

The rearrangement uses TRBV12-3 or TRBV12-4 and TRBJ2-5; possible D gene TRBD1, 5 bases. The CDR3 is 12 amino acids. The V end was cut by 6 bases, the J end by 4 bases, with 9 bases between. The DNA for the CDR3 is TGTGCCAGCAGCCCTGACAGAGAGACCCAGTACTTC. It translates to CASSPDRETQYF.

V and J are TRBV29-1 and TRBJ2-1, with 8 bases aligning to TRBD2. In germline, CDR1 is SQVTM, CDR2 ANQGSEA. This CDR3 comprises 14 residues. V was clipped by 6 bases and J by 0 bases; unmatched bases: 4. CDR3: CSVAGTSSYNEQFF. For the CDR3, the DNA is TGCAGCGTCGCGGGGACTAGCTCCTACAATGAGCAGTTCTTC.

V and J are TRBV25-1 and TRBJ2-2, with D maybe TRBD2 (5 bases). Germline V lookup: CDR1 MGHDK, CDR2 SYGVNS. V lost 3 bases, J lost 3 bases, and 11 bases lay in between. The CDR3 is made up of 15 amino acids. The CDR3: CASSETKGDTGELFF. CDR3 DNA sequence: TGTGCCAGCAGTGAGACGAAGGGAGACACCGGGGAGCTGTTTTTT.

The CDR3 nucleotides are TGTGCCAGCAGAGGGACAGGGGGAAAGGGCTACACCTTC. Translating it yields CASRGTGGKGYTF. The V call is TRBV25-1, the J call TRBJ1-2, with 11 bases fitting TRBD1. From germline, CDR1 is MGHDK and CDR2 SYGVNS. This CDR3 has 13 residues. Germline trimming cut 6 bases from V and 8 bases from J; bases unmatched to any gene: 5.

The chain has TRBV13 and TRBJ2-3; TRBD2 is a possible D gene (6 bases). V dropped 5 bases and J dropped 2 bases, with 17 bases sitting between them. Germline V gives CDR1 PRHDT, CDR2 FYEKMQ (reference sequence). The CDR3 has 16 residues. The chain's CDR3 is CASSRLGAGNTDTQYF. As DNA, the CDR3 is TGTGCCAGCAGCCGGCTGGGAGCGGGCAACACAGATACGCAGTATTTT.